Given below is one T cell receptor beta chain in context. Its antigen target is currently unknown. No base quality information exists; no much larger clone differs at one position. The CDR3 runs 14 residues from the cysteine to the phenylalanine. Only CDR3 DNA is held: 42 bases, read in frame from base 1. At the junction V is shortened by 0 bases and J by 4 bases; bases outside the gene matches: 1. CDR1 and CDR2 (SGHRS, YFSETQ) derive from the germline V gene. The sample originates from a study of blood T cell repertoires in COVID-19 (TCRdb year 2020). For the wider study: The collaborator samples originated in the United States, Italy and Spain and spanned the acute and convalescent phases of COVID-19. The prospective study material was composed of cDNA or gDNA derived from T cells, B-cell-depleted T cells, or PBMCs. Deeply sampled blood TCRbeta repertoires from subjects exposed to, actively infected with, or recovered from COVID-19 were included in the dataset. A freely available public database, intended as a resource for researchers studying the immune response to SARS-CoV-2, is where the repertoires were released. The samples were drawn from the first 160 participants of the ongoing ImmuneRACE study and from 950 to 1,500 subjects provided by 6 global collaborators. Nearly every sample came with metadata listing a de-identified subject ID, COVID-19 status, age in years and sex. Where available, HLA class I and class II types were taken from metadata supplied by the sample provider and were not determined by assay-based typing. What the research found in general, with its limitations: The quantity of clinical and demographic metadata differed by source and by participant and was supplied without curation.

Each collaborating institution followed its own protocols to collect whole blood in K2EDTA tubes. For TCRbeta analysis, collaborators shipped samples in one of three forms: frozen whole blood, isolated PBMCs, or DNA extracted from either of those sample types. TCRbeta CDR3 regions were amplified from genomic DNA by means of the immunoSEQ Assay, a bias-controlled multiplex PCR. Turning to the authors' computational methods: Nucleated cell counts per sample were estimated from amplification of reference gene primers within the assay. To quantify the absolute abundance of each unique TCRbeta CDR3 rearrangement, sequence reads were collapsed and filtered. For each sample, productive Simpson clonality was calculated by taking the square root of Simpson's diversity index across productive rearrangements. Drawn from immuneACCESS, this table holds only the in-frame rearrangements with V and J called that TCRdb kept. Clones are partly lost; checked studies trace under half to an unresolved V gene and leave the rest unexplained. D and trimming were read from the DNA, whereas the V and J calls and clone size are those reported in that table. The sample contains under 250,000 clones, about 88% of them found a single time. The leading ten clones occupy 7.1% of the sample.

The sequence came from a woman in her seventies with active or convalescent COVID-19. The source material was peripheral blood. Recombination joined TRBV5-1 with TRBJ1-2, and TRBD1 aligns with 9 junction nucleotides. The DNA reads as follows: TGCGCCAGCAGCTTGGGGACAGGGGCCTATGGCTACACCTTC. It translates to CASSLGTGAYGYTF.